Sequencing of this T cell receptor beta chain was carried out in a study of CD8 T cells in ankylosing spondylitis. On this clonotype itself: Its antigen is still unknown.

Broader study findings: A motif in TCR beta, a set of 8 or 9 highly homologous variants, appeared characteristic of ankylosing spondylitis blood.

This CDR3 has 17 residues. The germline CDR1 and CDR2 sequences are MNHEY and SVGAGI. With 2 bases removed from V and 1 base from J, the gap between germline ends came to 17 bases. TCRdb reprocessed the 5' RACE reads via MiXCR and lists one record per CDR3 protein. This table has more than 650,000 distinct CDR3 sequences, over 9.5% appearing once. The sequenced material came from blood, either unsorted or a sorted T cell fraction (not recorded which). V is TRBV6-5 and J is TRBJ1-1; D not certain. The origin of this receptor is a male donor with ankylosing spondylitis. The CDR3 region is CASSYEAGRPRNTEAFF. In DNA form, the CDR3 reads TGTGCCAGCAGTTACGAGGCAGGTAGGCCGAGGAACACTGAAGCTTTCTTT.